This TCR beta chain was sequenced in a study of T cell responses to AZD1222 COVID-19 vaccine. Data came from immunoSEQ multiplex PCR; TCRdb stores just in-frame clones and leaves some out. In the table there are fewer than 100,000 clones, about 92% of which are singletons. V lost 2 bases and J lost 1; bases outside the gene matches: 13. This CDR3 has 19 amino acids. Per the germline V gene, CDR1 is SGHDT and CDR2 is YYEEEE. This clonotype originated in an adult in good health. The rearrangement links TRBV5-6 to TRBJ2-4; the match to TRBD1 covers 9 bases. Sequenced here: peripheral blood, sampled on day 0 of AZD1222 vaccination. The CDR3 region has the DNA TGTGCCAGCAGCTTCTACCGGGACAGGGCGCGAGGGGCCAAAAACATTCAGTACTTC. This codes for CASSFYRDRARGAKNIQYF.